This TCR beta chain was sequenced during a study of technical replicates of blood from a handful of donors. Repertoires were generated with immunoSEQ multiplex PCR, while TCRdb's copy carries only in-frame clones and drops some. The sample includes more than 65,000 clones, approximately 94% of them seen just once. The CDR3 is 13 amino acids. Trimming took 3 bases from V and 8 from J; bases not matched to a gene: 6. Germline CDR1 and CDR2: MNHEY and SMNVEV (reference sequence). The sample comprised T cells isolated from PBMCs. This TCR was recovered from a human donor in good health. J is TRBJ1-1 and V is TRBV27; TRBD1 matches 7 bases. DNA of the CDR3: TGTGCCAGCAGTTTCTCCCAGGGGGTCGAAGCTTTCTTT. As protein: CASSFSQGVEAFF.